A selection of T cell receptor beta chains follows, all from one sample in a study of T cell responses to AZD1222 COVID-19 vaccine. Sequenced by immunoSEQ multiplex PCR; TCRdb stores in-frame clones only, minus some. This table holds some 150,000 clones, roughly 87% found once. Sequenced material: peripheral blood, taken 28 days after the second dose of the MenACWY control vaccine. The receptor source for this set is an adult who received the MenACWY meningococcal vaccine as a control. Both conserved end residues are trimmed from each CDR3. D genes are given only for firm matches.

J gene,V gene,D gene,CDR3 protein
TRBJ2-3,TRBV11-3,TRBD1,ASSYLLSGGLDLTDTQY
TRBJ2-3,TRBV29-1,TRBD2,SVYGTSSNTDTQY
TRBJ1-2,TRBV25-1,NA,ASSEKGRVYGYT
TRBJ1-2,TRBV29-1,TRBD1,SVEAPPRGRTYGYT
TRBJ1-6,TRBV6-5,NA,ASSYSFLANSPLH
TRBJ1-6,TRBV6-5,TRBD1,ASRTPGTGGSPLH
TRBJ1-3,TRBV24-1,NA,ATSDPRGSGNTIY
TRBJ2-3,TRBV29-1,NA,SVDTGWGTDTQY
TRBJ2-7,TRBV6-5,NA,ASSRSSYEQY
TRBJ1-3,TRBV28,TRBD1,ASRTGGSVIGNTIY
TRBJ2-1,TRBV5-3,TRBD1,ARSSDRPVSYNEQF
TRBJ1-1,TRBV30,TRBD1,AWSYHRGRRTEAF
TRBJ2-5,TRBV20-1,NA,SASGGGLQETQY
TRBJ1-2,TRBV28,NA,ASSSAGGYT
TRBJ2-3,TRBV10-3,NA,AISEAGASTDTQY
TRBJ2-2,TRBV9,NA,ASSVAPGQNTGELF
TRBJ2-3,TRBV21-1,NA,ASSPRQRAAGRTDTQY
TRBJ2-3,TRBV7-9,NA,ASSLYQGATDTQY
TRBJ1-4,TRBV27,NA,ASSLARATNEKLF
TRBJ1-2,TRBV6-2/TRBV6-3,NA,ASSHQGGYT
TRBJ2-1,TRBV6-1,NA,ASSDRETNEQF
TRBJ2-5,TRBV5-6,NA,ASSSEPGRSVETQY
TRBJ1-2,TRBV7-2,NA,ASSLSGSYGYT
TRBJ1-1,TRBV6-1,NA,ASSESGGPLNTEAF
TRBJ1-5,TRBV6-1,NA,ASSDRYGSNQPQH
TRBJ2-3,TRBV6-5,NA,ASSLDPTDTQY
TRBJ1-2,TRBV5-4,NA,ASSRTGLGYT
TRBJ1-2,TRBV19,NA,ASSISPGFFYGYT
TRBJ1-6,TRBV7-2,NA,ASSLEYSDWDSPLH
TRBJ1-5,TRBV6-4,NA,ASADNSNQPQH
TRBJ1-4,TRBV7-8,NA,ASSSTGIGKLF
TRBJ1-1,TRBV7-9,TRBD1,ASSLDRDRDEAF
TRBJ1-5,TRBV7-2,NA,ASSLHRDQPQH
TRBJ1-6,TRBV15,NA,ATSRGSTDGIFNSPLH
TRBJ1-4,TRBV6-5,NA,ASSFQATNEKLF
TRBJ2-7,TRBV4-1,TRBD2,ASSQGTSGTYEQY
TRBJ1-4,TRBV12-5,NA,ASGLMRGAANEKLF